Below, 17 T cell receptor beta chains from the same sample are listed, as sequenced in a study of blood T cell repertoires in COVID-19. The repertoire was sequenced with immunoSEQ multiplex PCR; TCRdb's copy has only in-frame clones and lacks some. In the table there are around 200,000 clones, about 86% of which are singletons. Sequences were obtained from PBMCs or T cells enriched from blood (not recorded which). The receptors shown here come from a woman aged 50 to 60 in a cohort exposed to, infected with or recovered from COVID-19 (not recorded which).

V gene TRBV9 combines with J gene TRBJ2-3; D not resolved. This CDR3 is built from 14 residues. Between the trimmed V and J ends, which lost 3 bases and 4 bases, there was a span of 12 bases. Germline values: CDR1 SGDLS, CDR2 YYNGEE. Here the CDR3 reads CASSEEAFADTQYF. The CDR3 DNA reads as TGTGCCAGCAGCGAAGAGGCATTCGCAGATACGCAGTATTTT.

This chain uses TRBV5-1 with TRBJ1-2; D is perhaps TRBD1 (5 bases). Germline-derived CDR1 and CDR2 are SGHRS and YFSETQ. The CDR3 totals 14 residues. Between the trimmed V and J ends, which lost 0 bases and 7 bases, there was a span of 13 bases. CDR3 in DNA: TGCGCCAGCAGCTTGGTGGGCAGGACACGTGGCTACACCTTC. This gives the protein CASSLVGRTRGYTF.

In its sample, this clone was seen once. This chain links TRBV7-9 with TRBJ2-7; maybe TRBD1 (5 bases). V lost 2 bases and J lost 3, with 11 bases in between. This CDR3 region has 14 residues. CDR1 is SEHNR, CDR2 FQNEAQ, per germline (reference sequence). In DNA, the CDR3 is TGTGCCAGCAGCTTATCAGCGACAGTCTACGAGCAGTACTTC. It encodes CASSLSATVYEQYF.

DNA for the CDR3: TGTGCCAGCAGCGAACGGGACAGCTACAATGAGCAGTTCTTC. This gives the protein CASSERDSYNEQFF. V is TRBV4-2 and J is TRBJ2-1; 7 bases map to TRBD1. Germline V gives CDR1 LGHNA, CDR2 YNFKEQ. J was trimmed by 3 bases and V by 5 bases; bases with no gene match: 4. The CDR3 contains 14 residues.

This chain joins TRBV6-1 and TRBJ1-1; no definite D call. Deletions cut 3 bases from V and 0 bases from J, with 20 bases between. This CDR3 is 18 amino acids long. The germline V gene has CDR1 MNHNS and CDR2 SASEGT. CDR3 protein: CASSDRFGVRVLNTEAFF. The CDR3 DNA reads as TGTGCCAGCAGTGATAGATTCGGGGTCAGAGTCCTGAACACTGAAGCTTTCTTT.

The V and J genes are TRBV5-5 and TRBJ2-1; D perhaps matches TRBD2 (6 bases). From germline, CDR1 is SGHKS and CDR2 YYEKEE (reference sequence). This CDR3 spans 14 amino acids. The CDR3 nucleotides read TGTAAGGAGGTTAGAGCGGGTGTACAAAATGAGCAGTTCTTC. The encoded protein is CKEVRAGVQNEQFF.

The gene calls are TRBV4-1 and TRBJ1-2; 9 nucleotides line up with TRBD1. CDR1 and CDR2 (germline): MGHRA, YSYEKL. The trim removed 5 bases at V and 5 bases at J, leaving 9 bases unmatched. The CDR3 has 15 amino acids. CDR3 DNA sequence: TGCGCCAGCAGCTCCACACCCGGACAGGGGTATGGCTACACCTTC. Its translation is CASSSTPGQGYGYTF.

The J gene is TRBJ1-4, the V gene TRBV28; 7 nucleotides agree with TRBD1. CDR1 is MDHEN, CDR2 SYDVKM, per germline. Unmatched junction bases numbered 10, after V lost 6 bases and J lost 6 bases. CDR3 length equals 15 residues. The CDR3 nucleotides read TGTGCCAGCAGCCTGCCCGGGACAGCGGATGAAAAACTGTTTTTT. It codes for CASSLPGTADEKLFF.

The chain combines TRBV7-9 with TRBJ2-7; 9 bases line up with TRBD1. This CDR3 spans 15 amino acids. The junction had 8 bases not matched to a gene; V was cut back by 5 bases and J by 3 bases. Looked up from germline, CDR1 is SEHNR and CDR2 is FQNEAQ (reference sequence). The DNA for the CDR3 is TGTGCCAGCAGCCGGTCCGGACAGGGGATCTACGAGCAGTACTTC. Protein product: CASSRSGQGIYEQYF.

The J gene is TRBJ1-1, the V gene TRBV5-6; 12 bases match TRBD1. The CDR3 totals 16 residues. The V and J ends lost 6 bases and 4 bases, in that order; junction bases with no gene match: 10. From germline, CDR1 is SGHDT and CDR2 YYEEEE. The chain's CDR3 is CASILRDRGLSTEAFF. CDR3 in DNA: TGTGCCAGCATCCTCCGGGACAGGGGGCTGAGCACTGAAGCTTTCTTT.

V is TRBV20-1 and J is TRBJ1-6; 10 bases line up with TRBD1. CDR1 and CDR2 (germline): DFQATT, SNEGSKA (reference sequence). CDR3 size: 11 residues. J lost 17 bases, V lost 3 bases, and 4 bases had no gene match. CDR3 DNA sequence: TGCAGTGCTAGGGACAGGGGGGTTTTCCACTTT. Its protein product is CSARDRGVFHF.

DNA of the CDR3: TGTGCCAGCGCTCTAGGGGGGGGTGGCTACACCTTC. It translates to CASALGGGGYTF. This sequence joins TRBV9 and TRBJ1-2, with D possibly TRBD1 on 6 matching bases. The germline V gene has CDR1 SGDLS and CDR2 YYNGEE. The CDR3 runs to 12 residues. Trimming stripped 7 bases from V and 7 bases from J, with 14 bases between.

The chain couples TRBV18 to TRBJ2-2; D is unclear. This CDR3 comprises 15 residues. CDR1 is KGHSH, CDR2 LQKENI, per germline. Trimming removed 3 bases from V and 2 bases from J, with 10 bases in between. CDR3 loop: CASSPWARNTGELFF. The CDR3 coding sequence is TGTGCCAGCTCACCGTGGGCCAGAAACACCGGGGAGCTGTTTTTT.

This sequence joins TRBV6-6 and TRBJ2-2, with unresolved D. This CDR3 comprises 12 residues. The germline gives CDR1 MNHNY, CDR2 SVGAGI (reference sequence). Trimming removed 2 bases from V and 7 bases from J, with 5 bases in between. This chain's CDR3 is CASSYADGELFF. In DNA, the CDR3 is TGTGCCAGCAGTTACGCAGACGGGGAGCTGTTTTTT.

The V gene is TRBV18, the J gene TRBJ1-3; D remains ambiguous. Germline V gene lookup returns CDR1 KGHSH and CDR2 LQKENI. CDR3 length: 13 amino acids. Trimming took off 6 bases at V and 0 bases at J, with 6 bases between the two ends. The CDR3 region is CASSADSGNTIYF. CDR3 DNA: TGTGCCAGCTCGGCAGACTCTGGAAACACCATATATTTT.

This chain connects TRBV7-9 to TRBJ2-7, with D possibly being TRBD2 (6 bases). Trimming left V 7 bases short and J 0 bases short, with 13 bases between. The CDR3 covers 14 residues. Germline values: CDR1 SEHNR, CDR2 FQNEAQ (reference sequence). The CDR3 loop is CASTPVGGSYEQYF. The CDR3 DNA follows: TGTGCCAGCACGCCGGTGGGGGGCTCCTACGAGCAGTACTTC.

The chain recombines TRBV7-9 with TRBJ2-7; 12 nucleotides agree with TRBD1. With 8 bases clipped from V and 5 bases from J, the junction kept 7 bases outside the gene matches. This CDR3 has 14 residues. From germline, CDR1 is SEHNR and CDR2 FQNEAQ (reference sequence). CDR3 DNA: TGTGCCAGCGGGTGGGGGACAGGGGGCCACGAGCAGTACTTC. Translated: CASGWGTGGHEQYF. Using reference TRBV7-9 and TRBJ2-7 for the parts outside the CDR3, the full variable domain is DTGVSQNPRHKITKRGQNVTFRCDPISEHNRLYWYRQTLGQGPEFLTYFQNEAQLEKSRLLSDRFSAERPKGSFSTLEIQRTEQGDSAMYLCASGWGTGGHEQYFGPGTRLTVT.